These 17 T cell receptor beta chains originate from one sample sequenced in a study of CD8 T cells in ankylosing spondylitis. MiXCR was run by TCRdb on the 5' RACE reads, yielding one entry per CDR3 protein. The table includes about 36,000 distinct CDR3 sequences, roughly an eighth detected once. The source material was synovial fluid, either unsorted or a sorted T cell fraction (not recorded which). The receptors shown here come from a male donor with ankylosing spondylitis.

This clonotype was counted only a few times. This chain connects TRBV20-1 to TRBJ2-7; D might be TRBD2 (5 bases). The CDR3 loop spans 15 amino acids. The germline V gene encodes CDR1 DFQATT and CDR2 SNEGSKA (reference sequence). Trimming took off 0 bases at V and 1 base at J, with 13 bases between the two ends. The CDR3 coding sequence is TGCAGTGCTAGAGATCTGACGGGGTCATCCTACGAGCAGTACTTC. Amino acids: CSARDLTGSSYEQYF.

The DNA for the CDR3 is TGCGCCAGCAGGCGGACGGGGAACACCGGGGAGCTGTTTTTT. Amino acids: CASRRTGNTGELFF. The V and J genes are TRBV4-1 and TRBJ2-2; no reliable D call. CDR1 is MGHRA and CDR2 is YSYEKL in the germline V gene. The V end was cut by 6 bases, the J end by 1 base, with 9 bases between. This CDR3 has 14 residues.

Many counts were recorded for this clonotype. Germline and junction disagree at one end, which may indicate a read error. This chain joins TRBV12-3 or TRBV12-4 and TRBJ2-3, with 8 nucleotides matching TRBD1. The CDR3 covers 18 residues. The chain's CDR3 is CAISFRVGTGGGTDTQYF. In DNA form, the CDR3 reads TGTGCCATCAGTTTTCGGGTAGGGACAGGCGGAGGCACAGATACGCAGTATTTT.

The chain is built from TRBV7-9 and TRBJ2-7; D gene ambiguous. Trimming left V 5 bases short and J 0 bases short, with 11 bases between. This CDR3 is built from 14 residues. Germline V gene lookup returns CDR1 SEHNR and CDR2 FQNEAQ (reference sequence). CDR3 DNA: TGTGCCAGCAGCGCCGGACGGAGCTCCTACGAGCAGTACTTC. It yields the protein CASSAGRSSYEQYF.

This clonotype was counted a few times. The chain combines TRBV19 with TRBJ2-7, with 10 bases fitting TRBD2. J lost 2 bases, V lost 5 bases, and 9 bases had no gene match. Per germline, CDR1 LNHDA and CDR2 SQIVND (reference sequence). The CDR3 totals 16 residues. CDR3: CASSGASGSFAYEQYF. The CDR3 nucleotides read TGTGCCAGTAGTGGGGCTAGCGGGAGTTTCGCCTACGAGCAGTACTTC. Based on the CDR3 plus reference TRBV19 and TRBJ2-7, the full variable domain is DGGITQSPKYLFRKEGQNVTLSCEQNLNHDAMYWYRQDPGQGLRLIYYSQIVNDFQKGDIAEGYSVSREKKESFPLTVTSAQKNPTAFYLCASSGASGSFAYEQYFGPGTRLTVT.

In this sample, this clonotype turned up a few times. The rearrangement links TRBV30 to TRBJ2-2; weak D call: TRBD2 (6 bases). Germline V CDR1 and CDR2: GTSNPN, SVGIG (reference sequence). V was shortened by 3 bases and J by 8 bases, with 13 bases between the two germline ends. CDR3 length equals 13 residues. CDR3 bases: TGTGCCTGGAGCGGGAGTGCACGGGGGGAGCTGTTTTTT. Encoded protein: CAWSGSARGELFF.

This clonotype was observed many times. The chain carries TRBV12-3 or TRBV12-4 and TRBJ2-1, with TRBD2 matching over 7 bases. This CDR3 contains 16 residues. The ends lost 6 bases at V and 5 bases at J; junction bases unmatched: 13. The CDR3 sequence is CASSKIRDYQNNEQFF. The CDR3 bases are TGTGCCAGCAGCAAAATCCGGGACTACCAAAACAATGAGCAGTTCTTC.

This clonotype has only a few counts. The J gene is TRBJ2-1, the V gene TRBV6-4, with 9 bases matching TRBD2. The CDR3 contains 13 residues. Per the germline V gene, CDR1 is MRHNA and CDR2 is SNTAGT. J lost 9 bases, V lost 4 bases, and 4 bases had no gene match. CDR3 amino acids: CASSGTSEGEQFF. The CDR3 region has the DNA TGTGCCAGCAGTGGGACTAGCGAAGGTGAGCAGTTCTTC.

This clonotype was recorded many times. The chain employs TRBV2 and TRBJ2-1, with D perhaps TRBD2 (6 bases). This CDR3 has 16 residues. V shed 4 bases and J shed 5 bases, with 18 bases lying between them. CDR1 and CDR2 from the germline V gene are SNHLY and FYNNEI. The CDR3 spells CASSGQEDYLHNEQFF. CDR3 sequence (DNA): TGTGCCAGCAGTGGGCAGGAGGACTACCTTCACAATGAGCAGTTCTTC.

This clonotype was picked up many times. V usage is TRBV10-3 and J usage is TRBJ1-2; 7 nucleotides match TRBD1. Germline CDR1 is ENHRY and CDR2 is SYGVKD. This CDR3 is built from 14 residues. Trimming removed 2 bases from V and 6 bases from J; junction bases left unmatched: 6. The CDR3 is CAISETGDGNGYTF. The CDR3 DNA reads TGTGCCATCAGTGAGACAGGGGACGGTAATGGCTACACCTTC.

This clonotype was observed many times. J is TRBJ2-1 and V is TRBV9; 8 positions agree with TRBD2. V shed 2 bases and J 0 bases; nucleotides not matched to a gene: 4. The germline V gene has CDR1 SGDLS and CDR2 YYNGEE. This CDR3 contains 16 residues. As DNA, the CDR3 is TGTGCCAGCAGCGTGGCGGGGGGACTCTCCTACAATGAGCAGTTCTTC. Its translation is CASSVAGGLSYNEQFF.

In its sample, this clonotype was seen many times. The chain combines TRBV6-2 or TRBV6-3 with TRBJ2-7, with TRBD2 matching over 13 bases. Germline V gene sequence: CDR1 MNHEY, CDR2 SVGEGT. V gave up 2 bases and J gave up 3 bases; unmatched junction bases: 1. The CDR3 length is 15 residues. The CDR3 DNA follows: TGTGCCAGCAGTTACCGGACTAGCGGGGGCTACGAGCAGTACTTC. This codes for CASSYRTSGGYEQYF.

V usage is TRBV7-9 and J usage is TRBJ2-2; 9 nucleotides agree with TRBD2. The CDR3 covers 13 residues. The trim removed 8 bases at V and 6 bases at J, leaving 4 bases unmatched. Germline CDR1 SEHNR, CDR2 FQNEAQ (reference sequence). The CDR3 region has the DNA TGTGCCAGCCAAGGACTAGCGTCCGGGGAGCTGTTTTTT. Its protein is CASQGLASGELFF.

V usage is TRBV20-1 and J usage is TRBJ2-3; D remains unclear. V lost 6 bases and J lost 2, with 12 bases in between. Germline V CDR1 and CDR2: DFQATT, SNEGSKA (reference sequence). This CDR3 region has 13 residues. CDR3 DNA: TGCAGTGCCTGCCGTGGCAACACAGATACGCAGTATTTT. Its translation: CSACRGNTDTQYF.

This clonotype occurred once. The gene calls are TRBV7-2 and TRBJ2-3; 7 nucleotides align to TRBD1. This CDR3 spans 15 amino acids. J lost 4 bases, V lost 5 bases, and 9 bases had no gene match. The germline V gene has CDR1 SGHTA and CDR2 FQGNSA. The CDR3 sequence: CASSHRTGGPDTQYF. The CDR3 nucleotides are TGTGCCAGCAGCCACCGGACAGGTGGGCCAGATACGCAGTATTTT.

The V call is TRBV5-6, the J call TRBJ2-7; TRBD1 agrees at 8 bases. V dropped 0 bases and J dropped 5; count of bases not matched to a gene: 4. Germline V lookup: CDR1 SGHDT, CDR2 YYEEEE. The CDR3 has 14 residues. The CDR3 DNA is TGTGCCAGCAGCTTGGCCGCGACAGGGGACGAGCAGTACTTC. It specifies CASSLAATGDEQYF.

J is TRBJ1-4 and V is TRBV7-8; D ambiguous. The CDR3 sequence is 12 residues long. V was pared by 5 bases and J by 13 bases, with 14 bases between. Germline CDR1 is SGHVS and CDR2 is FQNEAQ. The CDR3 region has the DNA TGTGCCAGCAGCCCCCTAAGTTTAAGACTGTTTTTT. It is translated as CASSPLSLRLFF.